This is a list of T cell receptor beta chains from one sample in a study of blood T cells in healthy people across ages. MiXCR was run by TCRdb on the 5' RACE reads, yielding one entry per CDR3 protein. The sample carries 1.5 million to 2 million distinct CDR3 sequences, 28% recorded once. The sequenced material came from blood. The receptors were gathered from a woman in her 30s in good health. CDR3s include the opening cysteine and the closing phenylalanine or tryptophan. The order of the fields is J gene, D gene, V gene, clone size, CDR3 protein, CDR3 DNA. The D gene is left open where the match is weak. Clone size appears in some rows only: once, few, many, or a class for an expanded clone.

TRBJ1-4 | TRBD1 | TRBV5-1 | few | CASSSTGVATNEKLFF | TGCGCCAGCAGCTCGACAGGGGTTGCGACTAATGAAAAACTGTTTTTT
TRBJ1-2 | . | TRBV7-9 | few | CASSLNRLSDGYTF | TGTGCCAGCAGCTTAAACCGGCTATCTGACGGCTACACCTTC
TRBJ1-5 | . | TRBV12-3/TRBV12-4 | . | CASSLGAGVGQPQHF | TGTGCCAGCAGTTTAGGAGCTGGGGTCGGGCAGCCCCAGCATTTT
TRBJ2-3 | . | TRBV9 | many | CASNKRQASTDTQYF | TGTGCCAGCAATAAAAGACAGGCTAGCACAGATACGCAGTATTTT
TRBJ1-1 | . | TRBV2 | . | CASTRSVPEAFF | TGTGCCAGCACCCGGAGTGTCCCTGAAGCTTTCTTT
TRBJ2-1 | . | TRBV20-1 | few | CSARGPYSSYNEQFF | TGCAGTGCTAGAGGGCCGTACAGCTCCTACAATGAGCAGTTCTTC
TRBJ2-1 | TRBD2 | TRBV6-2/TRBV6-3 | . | CASSYPSIAGGAYNEQFF | TGTGCCAGCAGTTACCCCTCAATAGCGGGAGGGGCCTACAATGAGCAGTTCTTC
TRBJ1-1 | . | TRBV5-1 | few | CASSLLGENTEAFF | TGCGCCAGCAGCTTGTTGGGGGAGAACACTGAAGCTTTCTTT
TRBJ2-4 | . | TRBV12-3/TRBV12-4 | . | CTSSFSQNIQYF | TGTACCAGCAGTTTCTCCCAGAACATTCAGTACTTC
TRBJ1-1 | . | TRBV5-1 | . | CASADRMNTEAFF | TGCGCCAGCGCGGACAGAATGAACACTGAAGCTTTCTTT
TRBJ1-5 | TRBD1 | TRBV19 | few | CASRPAGGLRNQPQHF | TGTGCCAGTAGACCAGCAGGGGGGCTACGCAATCAGCCCCAGCATTTT
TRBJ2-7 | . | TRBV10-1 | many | CASSDGNFYEQYF | TGCGCCAGCAGTGATGGTAACTTCTACGAGCAGTACTTC
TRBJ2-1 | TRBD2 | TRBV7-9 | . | CASSPTSGGPWFF | TGTGCCAGCAGCCCAACTAGCGGGGGCCCATGGTTCTTC
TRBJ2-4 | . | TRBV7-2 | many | CASSLALRATLAKNIQYF | TGTGCCAGCAGCTTAGCGTTGCGGGCAACTCTAGCCAAAAACATTCAGTACTTC
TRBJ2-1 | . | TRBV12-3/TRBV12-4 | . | CASSLAGGPSREQFF | TGTGCCAGCAGTTTAGCGGGGGGGCCTAGCCGAGAGCAGTTCTTC
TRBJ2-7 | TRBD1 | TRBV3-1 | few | CASSQTRGMGEQYF | TGTGCCAGCAGCCAGACCAGGGGGATGGGCGAGCAGTACTTC
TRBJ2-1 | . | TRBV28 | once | CASRYSQSYNEQFF | TGTGCCAGCAGGTACAGCCAGTCCTACAATGAGCAGTTCTTC
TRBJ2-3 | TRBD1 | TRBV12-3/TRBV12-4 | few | CASSPGQGAVTDTQYF | TGTGCCAGCAGCCCTGGACAGGGGGCCGTAACAGATACGCAGTATTTT
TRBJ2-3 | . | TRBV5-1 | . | CASSLEAGAAADTQYF | TGCGCCAGCAGCTTGGAGGCGGGGGCCGCTGCAGATACGCAGTATTTT
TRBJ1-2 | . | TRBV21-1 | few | CASSTRGTGKKVGYTF | TGTGCCAGCAGCACCCGTGGGACAGGGAAGAAGGTTGGCTACACCTTC
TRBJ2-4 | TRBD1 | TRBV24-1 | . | CATSETGTGAYNEQYF | TGTGCCACCAGTGAAACCGGGACAGGGGCCTACAATGAGCAGTACTTC
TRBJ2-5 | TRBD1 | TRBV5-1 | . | CASSLGDRTRGETQYF | TGCGCCAGCAGCTTGGGGGACAGGACCCGAGGAGAGACCCAGTACTTC
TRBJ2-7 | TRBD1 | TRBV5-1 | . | CASSFTGTGSSEQYF | TGCGCCAGCAGCTTCACCGGGACAGGTAGCTCGGAGCAGTACTTC
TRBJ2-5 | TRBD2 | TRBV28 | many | CASSMRLAEETQYF | TGTGCCAGCAGCATGAGACTAGCGGAAGAGACCCAGTACTTC
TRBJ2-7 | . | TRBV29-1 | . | CSVEGRSGVSYEQYF | TGCAGCGTTGAAGGACGATCGGGTGTCTCCTACGAGCAGTACTTC
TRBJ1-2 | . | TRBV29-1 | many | CSAGTATSGYTF | TGCAGCGCCGGGACGGCGACGTCTGGCTACACCTTC
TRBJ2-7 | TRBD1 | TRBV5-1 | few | CASSLGTGLMQQYF | TGCGCCAGCAGCTTGGGGACAGGGTTAATGCAGCAGTACTTC
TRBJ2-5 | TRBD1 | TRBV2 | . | CTSSRQGAETQYF | TGTACCAGCAGTCGACAGGGGGCGGAGACCCAGTACTTC
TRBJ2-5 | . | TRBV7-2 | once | CASSLVGGLGNEQYF | TGTGCCAGCAGCTTAGTAGGGGGACTTGGCAATGAGCAGTACTTC
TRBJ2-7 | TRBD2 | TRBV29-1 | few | CSATGGGGYEQYF | TGCAGCGCCACGGGGGGGGGAGGATACGAGCAGTACTTC
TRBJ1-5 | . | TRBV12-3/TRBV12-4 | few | CASSLSGGKPQHF | TGTGCCAGCAGTTTGTCAGGAGGAAAGCCCCAGCATTTT